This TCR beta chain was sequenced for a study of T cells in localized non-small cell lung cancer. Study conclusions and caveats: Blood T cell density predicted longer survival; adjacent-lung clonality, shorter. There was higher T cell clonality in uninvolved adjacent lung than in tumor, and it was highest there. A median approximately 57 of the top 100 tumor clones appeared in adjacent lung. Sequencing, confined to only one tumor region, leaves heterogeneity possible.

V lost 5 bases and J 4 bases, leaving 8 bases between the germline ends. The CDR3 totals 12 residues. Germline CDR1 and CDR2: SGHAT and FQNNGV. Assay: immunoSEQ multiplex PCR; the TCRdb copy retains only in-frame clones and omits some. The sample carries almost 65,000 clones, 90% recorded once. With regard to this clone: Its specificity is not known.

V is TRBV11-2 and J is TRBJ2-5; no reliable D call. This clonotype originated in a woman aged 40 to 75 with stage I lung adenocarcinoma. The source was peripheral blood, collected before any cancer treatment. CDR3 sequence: CASSPDRETQYF. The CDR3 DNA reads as TGTGCCAGCAGCCCGGATCGAGAGACCCAGTACTTC.